The 2 T cell receptor beta chains presented below share a single source sample, sequenced in a study of technical replicates of blood from a handful of donors. Here immunoSEQ multiplex PCR was the method, and the copy in TCRdb shows in-frame clones only, minus some. The table records 15,000 to 20,000 clones, roughly 83% of them present only once. Specimen: PBMCs. The receptors derive from a human donor in good health.

The CDR3 loop reads CASSLEGYEQYF. DNA of the CDR3: TGTGCCAGCAGTTTGGAGGGCTACGAGCAGTACTTC. V usage is TRBV28 and J usage is TRBJ2-7; tentatively, D is TRBD2 (6 bases). This CDR3 is 12 amino acids long. V was pared by 3 bases and J by 3 bases, with 6 bases between. Looked up from germline, CDR1 is MDHEN and CDR2 is SYDVKM.

This clone was seen a handful of times. The chain links TRBV27 to TRBJ2-5; D is unclear. Trimming stripped 2 bases from V and 4 bases from J, with 8 bases between. Germline lookup yields CDR1 MNHEY and CDR2 SMNVEV (reference sequence). The CDR3 is 13 residues long. As DNA, the CDR3 is TGTGCCAGCAGTTTACGAGGATTAGAGACCCAGTACTTC. Protein product: CASSLRGLETQYF.